The next 11 T cell receptor beta chains were all read from a single sample in a study of OX40 agonist ivuxolimab in advanced cancers. Libraries were prepared by immunoSEQ multiplex PCR; TCRdb keeps only in-frame clonotypes and omits some of them. Seen here are nearly 60,000 clones, approximately 75% observed once, and the top ten hold 0.75% to 0.8%. The sample in question was CD4+ or CD8+ T cells sorted from blood, obtained in a trial of the OX40 agonist ivuxolimab. The receptors here all came from an adult with an advanced solid tumor such as melanoma, head and neck, liver or kidney cancer.

The rearrangement joins TRBV5-1 to TRBJ2-2, with D perhaps being TRBD1 or TRBD2 (5 bases each). The CDR3 sequence is 14 residues long. Between the trimmed V and J ends, which lost 4 bases and 7 bases, there was a span of 14 bases. Germline CDR1 is SGHRS and CDR2 is YFSETQ. The CDR3 DNA follows: TGCGCCAGCAGCAAGGGACCGCAAGGCGGGGAGCTGTTTTTT. Translated, it gives CASSKGPQGGELFF. The variable domain in full, completed from reference TRBV5-1 and TRBJ2-2, reads KAGVTQTPRYLIKTRGQQVTLSCSPISGHRSVSWYQQTPGQGLQFLFEYFSETQRNKGNFPGRFSGRQFSNSRSEMNVSTLELGDSALYLCASSKGPQGGELFFGEGSRLTVL.

J is TRBJ2-7 and V is TRBV6-1, with TRBD1 as a possible D gene (5 bases). Germline V lookup: CDR1 MNHNS, CDR2 SASEGT. V was trimmed by 7 bases and J by 2 bases, leaving 9 bases between them. This CDR3 is built from 12 residues. CDR3 in amino acids: CASKQATYEQYF. Here the CDR3 DNA reads TGTGCCAGCAAACAGGCCACCTACGAGCAGTACTTC.

The genes are TRBV13 and TRBJ2-1; D may be TRBD2 (6 bases). V was cut by 5 bases and J by 5 bases, with 25 bases left in between. The CDR3 has 18 residues. The germline CDR1 and CDR2 sequences are PRHDT and FYEKMQ (reference sequence). CDR3 nucleotide sequence: TGTGCCAGCAGCCAATCCCCCCGCAGGCGGGGTCGCCACAATGAGCAGTTCTTC. This codes for CASSQSPRRRGRHNEQFF.

The chain has TRBV10-3 and TRBJ1-1, with D perhaps matching TRBD1 (6 bases). Trimming left V 7 bases short and J 5 bases short, with 14 bases between. The CDR3 has 13 amino acids. The V gene's germline CDR1 is ENHRY and CDR2 SYGVKD. The CDR3 DNA sequence: TGTGCCATCACCCAAGCAGGGGATACTGAAGCTTTCTTT. Its translation: CAITQAGDTEAFF.

The V gene is TRBV4-2, the J gene TRBJ2-5; 7 bases line up with TRBD1. Looked up from germline, CDR1 is LGHNA and CDR2 is YNFKEQ. With V trimmed by 6 bases and J by 5 bases, 9 bases remained unmatched. The CDR3 has 14 residues. The CDR3 protein is CASRKEGGSETQYF. Here the CDR3 DNA reads TGTGCCAGCAGGAAAGAAGGGGGCTCCGAGACCCAGTACTTC.

The V gene is TRBV5-1, the J gene TRBJ2-2; no clear D. Trimming pared 4 bases from V and 3 bases from J, leaving 7 bases between. This CDR3 spans 13 amino acids. Germline V gene lookup returns CDR1 SGHRS and CDR2 YFSETQ. In DNA, the CDR3 is TGCGCCAGCAGCCTGACATACACCGGGGAGCTGTTTTTT. Translating it yields CASSLTYTGELFF.

The chain is built from TRBV19 and TRBJ2-3; D unresolved. V dropped 6 bases and J dropped 0 bases, with 13 bases sitting between them. This CDR3 is 15 amino acids long. Germline CDR1 is LNHDA and CDR2 is SQIVND (reference sequence). CDR3 loop: CASRSTAISTDTQYF. The CDR3 bases are TGTGCCAGTAGATCCACAGCGATCAGCACAGATACGCAGTATTTT.

The rearrangement joins TRBV5-1 to TRBJ2-3; maybe TRBD2 (7 bases). Germline CDR1 and CDR2: SGHRS and YFSETQ. The CDR3 spans 15 residues. V was shortened by 1 base and J by 4 bases, with 13 bases between the two germline ends. The CDR3 coding sequence is TGCGCCAGCAGCTTGTGGGGGGGCGAGGCAGATACGCAGTATTTT. It yields the protein CASSLWGGEADTQYF.

The chain links TRBV5-4 to TRBJ2-5; D perhaps matches TRBD1 (5 bases). V lost 2 bases and J lost 4, with 9 bases in between. This CDR3 region has 13 residues. Germline V gene sequence: CDR1 SGHNT, CDR2 YYREEE (reference sequence). The CDR3 sequence is CASSFPRAETQYF. The CDR3 DNA is TGTGCCAGCAGCTTCCCCAGGGCAGAGACCCAGTACTTC.

The CDR3: CASSLLGNNQPQHF. The CDR3, as DNA: TGTGCCAGCAGTTTACTGGGGAATAATCAGCCCCAGCATTTT. The V call is TRBV28, the J call TRBJ1-5, with no clear D. Germline V gene data show CDR1 as MDHEN and CDR2 as SYDVKM. The CDR3 is 14 residues long. V was cut by 2 bases and J by 4 bases, with 9 bases left in between.

The J gene is TRBJ1-2, the V gene TRBV7-6; 7 bases map to TRBD1. The CDR3 spans 16 residues. Trimming at V came to 4 bases and at J to 0 bases, leaving 8 bases not matched to a gene. Looked up from germline, CDR1 is SGHVS and CDR2 is FNYEAQ. The CDR3 DNA reads as TGTGCCAGCAGCTCCGACGGGACAGCAGCTAACTATGGCTACACCTTC. Translated: CASSSDGTAANYGYTF.